The next 5 T cell receptor beta chains were all read from a single sample in a study of CD8 T cells in ankylosing spondylitis. Each CDR3 protein is one row after TCRdb ran MiXCR on the 5' RACE reads. The repertoire holds 250,000 or so distinct CDR3 sequences, with more than 9% as singletons. Sequencing was performed on blood, either unsorted or a sorted T cell fraction (not recorded which). Receptors originate from a male donor with ankylosing spondylitis or in good health (not recorded which).

At least ten counts were recorded for this clonotype. V is TRBV7-7 and J is TRBJ2-2, with a tentative D call TRBD2 (5 bases). Trimming removed 2 bases at V and 4 bases at J, with 8 bases between. The V gene's germline CDR1 is SSHAT and CDR2 FNYEAQ (reference sequence). This CDR3 has 14 amino acids. CDR3 amino acids: CASSLLDSTGELFF. As DNA, the CDR3 is TGTGCCAGCAGCTTATTGGACTCCACCGGGGAGCTGTTTTTT.

This clonotype appeared many times. The chain has TRBV30 and TRBJ1-2, with a possible D match to TRBD1 (5 bases). Trimming shortened V by 4 bases and J by 2 bases, and 8 bases separated the two germline ends. Germline CDR1 and CDR2: GTSNPN and SVGIG (reference sequence). CDR3 length: 12 residues. CDR3: CAWKGENYGYTF. DNA for the CDR3: TGTGCCTGGAAAGGGGAGAACTATGGCTACACCTTC.

Many counts were recorded for this clonotype. The rearrangement links TRBV30 to TRBJ2-1, with 12 positions matching TRBD2. The germline gives CDR1 GTSNPN, CDR2 SVGIG (reference sequence). The junction had 13 bases not matched to a gene; V was cut back by 0 bases and J by 7 bases. This CDR3 spans 18 amino acids. As DNA, the CDR3 is TGTGCCTGGAGTGTACTAGCGGGGGGTAACCCCTTAGGGAATGAGCAGTTCTTC. It translates to CAWSVLAGGNPLGNEQFF.

There are many counts of this clonotype. The chain uses TRBV20-1 and TRBJ1-2, with 8 bases identical to TRBD1. The germline V gene has CDR1 DFQATT and CDR2 SNEGSKA (reference sequence). The V segment lost 6 bases and the J segment 4 bases; nucleotides outside the gene matches: 7. CDR3 length equals 13 residues. The CDR3 sequence is CSARTTGGYGYTF. CDR3 nucleotides: TGCAGTGCCCGCACTACAGGGGGCTATGGCTACACCTTC.

This clonotype was counted ten times or more. The V gene is TRBV29-1, the J gene TRBJ2-7; 7 bases map to TRBD1. Germline CDR1 SQVTM, CDR2 ANQGSEA. With 1 base clipped from V and 3 bases from J, the junction kept 3 bases outside the gene matches. CDR3 size: 13 residues. The CDR3 DNA is TGCAGCGTTGAAGGGGGACAGAACTACGAGCAGTACTTC. Translation: CSVEGGQNYEQYF.